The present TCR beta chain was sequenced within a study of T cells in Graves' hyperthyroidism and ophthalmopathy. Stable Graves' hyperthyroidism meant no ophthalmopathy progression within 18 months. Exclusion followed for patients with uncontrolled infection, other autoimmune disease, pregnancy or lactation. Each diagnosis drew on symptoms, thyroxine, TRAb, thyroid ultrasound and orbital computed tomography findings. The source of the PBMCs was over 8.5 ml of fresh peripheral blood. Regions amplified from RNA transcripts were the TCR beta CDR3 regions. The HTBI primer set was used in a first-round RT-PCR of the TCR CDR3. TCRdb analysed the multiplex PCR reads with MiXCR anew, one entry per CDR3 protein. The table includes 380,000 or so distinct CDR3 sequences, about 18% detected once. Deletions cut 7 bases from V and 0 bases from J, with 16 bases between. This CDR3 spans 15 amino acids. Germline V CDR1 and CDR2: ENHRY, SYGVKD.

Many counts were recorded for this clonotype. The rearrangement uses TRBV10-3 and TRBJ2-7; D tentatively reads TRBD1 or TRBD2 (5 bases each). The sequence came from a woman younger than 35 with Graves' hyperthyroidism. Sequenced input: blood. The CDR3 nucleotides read TGTGCCATCAATGGGGGTGGGGGAGTCTCCTACGAGCAGTACTTC. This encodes CAINGGGGVSYEQYF.